The rows below give T cell receptor beta chains drawn from one sample of a study of spatial heterogeneity in lung cancer. TCRdb processed the 5' RACE reads anew with MiXCR; each CDR3 protein has one entry. There are under 150,000 distinct CDR3 sequences in the sample; 10% to 13% occur only once, and about 24% lies in the top ten. The sequencing used PBMCs, collected at follow-up. All receptors derive from a female donor with early-stage non-small cell lung cancer. CDR3s include the opening cysteine and the closing phenylalanine or tryptophan. A D gene is named only where the DNA matches it firmly. Rows give clone size only sometimes, using once, few, many, or a class for an expanded clone.

CDR3,DNA,J,V,size,D
CASSRSGRGQETQYF,TGTGCCAGCAGCCGCAGCGGGCGGGGCCAAGAGACCCAGTACTTC,TRBJ2-5,TRBV7-9,.,.
CSVELGQGTDTQYF,TGCAGCGTTGAATTGGGACAGGGAACAGATACGCAGTATTTT,TRBJ2-3,TRBV29-1,few,TRBD1
CASSLDWQRWNEQFF,TGTGCCAGCAGCTTAGACTGGCAGAGATGGAATGAGCAGTTCTTC,TRBJ2-1,TRBV7-6,many,.
CSVAGIGADTQYF,TGCAGCGTTGCGGGCATAGGAGCAGATACGCAGTATTTT,TRBJ2-3,TRBV29-1,few,.
CSAGTSGRAVNNEQFF,TGCAGTGCTGGGACTAGCGGGAGGGCCGTCAACAATGAGCAGTTCTTC,TRBJ2-1,TRBV20-1,.,TRBD2
CSARDWARNNEQFF,TGCAGTGCTAGAGATTGGGCGCGGAACAATGAGCAGTTCTTC,TRBJ2-1,TRBV20-1,.,.
CASGVAGGMNQPQHF,TGTGCCAGCGGGGTAGCAGGGGGGATGAATCAGCCCCAGCATTTT,TRBJ1-5,TRBV12-3/TRBV12-4,few,TRBD1
CASIGGRYEQYF,TGTGCCAGCATTGGGGGGCGATACGAGCAGTACTTC,TRBJ2-7,TRBV28,once,.
CASSPPLTYEQYF,TGTGCCAGCTCACCACCATTGACCTACGAGCAGTACTTC,TRBJ2-7,TRBV18,.,.
CASSPPGVSNQPQHF,TGTGCCAGCAGCCCCCCGGGGGTAAGCAATCAGCCCCAGCATTTT,TRBJ1-5,TRBV28,few,.
CASQDTGANVLTF,TGTGCCAGCCAGGACACAGGGGCCAACGTCCTGACTTTC,TRBJ2-6,TRBV2,.,.
CASSSFHLATSGDTQYF,TGTGCCAGCAGTTCGTTCCACCTAGCGACCTCGGGGGATACGCAGTATTTT,TRBJ2-3,TRBV28,few,.
CSVEDQRLDSEQFF,TGCAGCGTTGAAGATCAAAGACTAGACAGTGAGCAGTTCTTC,TRBJ2-1,TRBV29-1,.,.
CASSLVLEYNEQFF,TGTGCCAGCAGCTTAGTCTTGGAGTACAATGAGCAGTTCTTC,TRBJ2-1,TRBV7-9,.,.
CASSPRRDNEGTTDTQYF,TGTGCCAGCTCACCAAGGAGGGACAATGAGGGGACCACAGATACGCAGTATTTT,TRBJ2-3,TRBV18,.,.
CASSPLRGAHSPLHF,TGTGCCAGCAGCCCCCTGAGAGGGGCCCATTCACCCCTCCACTTT,TRBJ1-6,TRBV7-9,.,.
CASSLAKGSGGRETQYF,TGCGCCAGCAGCTTGGCCAAGGGTTCGGGAGGGCGAGAGACCCAGTACTTC,TRBJ2-5,TRBV5-1,few,TRBD2
CASSLKLPEETQYF,TGTGCCAGCAGCTTAAAGCTACCCGAAGAGACCCAGTACTTC,TRBJ2-5,TRBV11-2,few,.
CASSLLTPPQHF,TGTGCCAGCAGTTTACTCACTCCTCCCCAGCATTTT,TRBJ1-5,TRBV28,few,.
CASSPERGAGEKLFF,TGTGCCAGCAGCCCCGAGCGGGGGGCGGGGGAAAAACTGTTTTTT,TRBJ1-4,TRBV7-2,.,.
CASRATDRASEQYF,TGTGCCAGCAGGGCTACTGACAGGGCGAGCGAGCAGTACTTC,TRBJ2-7,TRBV6-6,.,TRBD1
CASSLWVTGTNYGYTF,TGTGCCAGCAGTTTATGGGTAACAGGGACTAACTATGGCTACACCTTC,TRBJ1-2,TRBV28,.,.